A selection of T cell receptor beta chains follows, all from one sample in a study of OX40 agonist ivuxolimab in advanced cancers. Produced via immunoSEQ multiplex PCR; TCRdb's table is partial and in-frame only. The sample contains roughly 80,000 clones, roughly 80% of which appear only once. The specimen comprised CD4+ or CD8+ T cells sorted from blood, sampled in a trial of the OX40 agonist ivuxolimab. These receptors originate from an adult with an advanced solid tumor such as melanoma, head and neck, liver or kidney cancer. Each CDR3 is given with its conserved first and last residue. D genes are given only for firm matches. Only part of the rows carry a size: once, few, many, or a class if the clone is expanded.

len	abundance	v_gene	j_gene	d_gene	CDR3aa	CDR3nt
13	few	TRBV4-1	TRBJ1-5	-	CASSQEGQQPQHF	TGCGCCAGCAGCCAAGAAGGCCAACAGCCCCAGCATTTT
15	-	TRBV9	TRBJ2-2	-	CASSEGRAWTGELFF	TGTGCCAGCAGCGAAGGAAGGGCTTGGACCGGGGAGCTGTTTTTT
13	-	TRBV28	TRBJ2-5	-	CASSEDRVETQYF	TGTGCCAGCAGTGAGGACCGGGTGGAGACCCAGTACTTC
12	-	TRBV7-3	TRBJ2-2	-	CASSPPTGELFF	TGTGCCAGCAGCCCCCCCACCGGGGAGCTGTTTTTT
15	-	TRBV9	TRBJ2-1	TRBD1	CASTQGNRGRDEQFF	TGTGCCAGCACCCAAGGTAACAGGGGGCGCGATGAGCAGTTCTTC
15	-	TRBV2	TRBJ1-5	-	CASSELLYSNQPQHF	TGTGCCAGCAGTGAACTCCTCTATAGCAATCAGCCCCAGCATTTT
13	-	TRBV10-3	TRBJ1-1	-	CAISERMNTEAFF	TGTGCCATCAGTGAACGGATGAACACTGAAGCTTTCTTT
15	once	TRBV4-1	TRBJ2-3	TRBD2	CASSLVAGVTDTQYF	TGCGCCAGCAGCCTTGTAGCGGGGGTCACAGATACGCAGTATTTT
15	-	TRBV5-6	TRBJ1-1	-	CASSFSDGRGGEAFF	TGTGCCAGCAGCTTCTCCGATGGACGGGGAGGTGAAGCTTTCTTT
13	few	TRBV6-1	TRBJ2-1	TRBD1	CASRDSGINEQFF	TGTGCCAGCCGGGACAGTGGGATTAATGAGCAGTTCTTC
15	-	TRBV30	TRBJ2-2	TRBD1	CAWSVRQGAAGELFF	TGTGCCTGGAGTGTACGACAGGGGGCGGCCGGGGAGCTGTTTTTT
14	-	TRBV18	TRBJ2-3	-	CASSPPTSTDTQYF	TGTGCCAGCTCACCACCCACTAGCACAGATACGCAGTATTTT
15	-	TRBV7-9	TRBJ1-6	-	CASSLSDLNNSPLHF	TGTGCCAGCAGCTTATCAGACCTCAATAATTCACCCCTCCACTTT
14	-	TRBV2	TRBJ2-5	-	CASRVGSGWETQYF	TGTGCCAGCAGAGTTGGCTCAGGGTGGGAGACCCAGTACTTC
21	once	TRBV9	TRBJ2-1	TRBD2	CASSFRLAGGRRGSSYNEQFF	TGTGCCAGCAGCTTCCGACTAGCGGGGGGCCGCCGCGGGAGCTCCTACAATGAGCAGTTCTTC
15	-	TRBV28	TRBJ1-3	-	CASSLFRRPGNTIYF	TGTGCCAGCAGTTTATTTCGCAGGCCTGGAAACACCATATATTTT
13	-	TRBV2	TRBJ2-7	TRBD1	CASSVDRAYEQYF	TGTGCCAGCAGCGTAGACAGGGCCTACGAGCAGTACTTC
15	-	TRBV6-5	TRBJ1-2	TRBD1	CASSSLRQGNYGYTF	TGTGCCAGCAGTTCACTTAGACAGGGGAACTATGGCTACACCTTC
15	-	TRBV7-9	TRBJ1-6	-	CASSSGVAYNSPLHF	TGTGCCAGCAGCTCGGGGGTAGCCTATAATTCACCCCTCCACTTT
15	-	TRBV6-5	TRBJ2-3	TRBD2	CASRNRGGGTDTQYF	TGTGCCAGCAGAAATCGGGGGGGCGGGACAGATACGCAGTATTTT
12	few	TRBV19	TRBJ1-5	-	CASTTPPGPQHF	TGTGCCAGTACCACCCCCCCCGGGCCCCAGCATTTT
13	-	TRBV9	TRBJ1-1	TRBD1	CASSVQGDTEAFF	TGTGCCAGCAGCGTACAGGGGGACACTGAAGCTTTCTTT
15	once	TRBV2	TRBJ1-1	TRBD1	CASSTQQGANTEAFF	TGTGCCAGCAGTACTCAACAGGGGGCCAACACTGAAGCTTTCTTT
13	-	TRBV29-1	TRBJ2-4	TRBD1	CSVRGTGEHIQYF	TGCAGCGTTCGAGGGACAGGGGAGCACATTCAGTACTTC
12	once	TRBV6-6	TRBJ1-2	-	CASSPGGYGYTF	TGTGCCAGCAGCCCGGGGGGGTATGGCTACACCTTC
14	once	TRBV14	TRBJ2-7	TRBD1	CASSMGTGNYEQYF	TGTGCCAGCAGCATGGGGACAGGGAACTACGAGCAGTACTTC
14	-	TRBV7-7	TRBJ2-1	-	CASSQRAGGNEQFF	TGTGCTAGCAGCCAGAGGGCCGGGGGAAATGAGCAGTTCTTC
16	-	TRBV6-5	TRBJ2-6	-	CASSYRSDSGANVLTF	TGTGCCAGCAGTTACCGTTCCGACTCTGGGGCCAACGTCCTGACTTTC
14	-	TRBV7-9	TRBJ2-6	-	CASTPSGGANVLTF	TGTGCCAGCACCCCCTCGGGGGGGGCCAACGTCCTGACTTTC
13	-	TRBV5-1	TRBJ1-2	-	CASSFGAVDGYTF	TGCGCCAGCAGCTTTGGGGCAGTTGATGGCTACACCTTC
15	-	TRBV5-4	TRBJ2-3	TRBD2	CASSGGTISTDTQYF	TGTGCCAGCAGCGGCGGGACTATTAGCACAGATACGCAGTATTTT
13	-	TRBV2	TRBJ2-5	-	CASSGGSQETQYF	TGTGCCAGCAGTGGGGGGTCACAAGAGACCCAGTACTTC
16	-	TRBV4-2	TRBJ1-2	-	CASSRMTFGGPSGYTF	TGTGCCAGCAGCCGGATGACCTTCGGGGGGCCTTCTGGCTACACCTTC
16	-	TRBV7-9	TRBJ1-1	TRBD1	CASSLNGAQGGAEAFF	TGTGCCAGCAGCTTAAACGGGGCCCAGGGGGGGGCTGAAGCTTTCTTT
16	-	TRBV7-2	TRBJ2-3	TRBD2	CASSLIGGGALDTQYF	TGTGCCAGCAGCTTAATTGGCGGGGGGGCCCTAGATACGCAGTATTTT